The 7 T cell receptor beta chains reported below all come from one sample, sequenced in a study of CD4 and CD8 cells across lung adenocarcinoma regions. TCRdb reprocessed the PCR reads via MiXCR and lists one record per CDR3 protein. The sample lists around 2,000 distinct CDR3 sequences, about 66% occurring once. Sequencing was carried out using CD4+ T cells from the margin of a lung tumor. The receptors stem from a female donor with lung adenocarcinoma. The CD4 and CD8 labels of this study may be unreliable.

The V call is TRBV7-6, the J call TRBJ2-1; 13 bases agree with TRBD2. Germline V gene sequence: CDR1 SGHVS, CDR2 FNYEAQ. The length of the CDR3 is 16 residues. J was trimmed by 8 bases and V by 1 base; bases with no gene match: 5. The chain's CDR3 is CASSLGGTSGAHEQFF. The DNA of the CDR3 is TGTGCCAGCAGCTTAGGGGGGACTAGCGGGGCCCATGAGCAGTTCTTC.

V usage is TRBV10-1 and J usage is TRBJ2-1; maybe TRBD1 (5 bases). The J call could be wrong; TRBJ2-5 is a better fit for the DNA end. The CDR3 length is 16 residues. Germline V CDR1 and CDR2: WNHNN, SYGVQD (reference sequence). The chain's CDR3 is CASSESSGQAQETQYF. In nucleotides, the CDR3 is TGCGCCAGCAGTGAGTCTTCCGGACAAGCTCAAGAGACCCAGTACTTC.

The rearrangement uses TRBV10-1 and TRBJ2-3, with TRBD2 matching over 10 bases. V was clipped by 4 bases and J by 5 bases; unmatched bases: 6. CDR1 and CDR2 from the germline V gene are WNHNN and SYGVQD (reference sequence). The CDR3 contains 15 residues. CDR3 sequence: CASSAGTSAGDTQYF. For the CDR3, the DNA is TGCGCCAGCAGTGCTGGGACTAGCGCGGGAGATACGCAGTATTTT.

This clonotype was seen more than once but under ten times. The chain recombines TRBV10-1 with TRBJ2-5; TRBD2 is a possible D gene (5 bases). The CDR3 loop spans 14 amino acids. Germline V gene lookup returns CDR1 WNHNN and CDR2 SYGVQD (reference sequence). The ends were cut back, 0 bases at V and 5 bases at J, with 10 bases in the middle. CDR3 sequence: CASSESGDTETQYF. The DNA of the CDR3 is TGCGCCAGCAGTGAGTCCGGGGATACCGAGACCCAGTACTTC.

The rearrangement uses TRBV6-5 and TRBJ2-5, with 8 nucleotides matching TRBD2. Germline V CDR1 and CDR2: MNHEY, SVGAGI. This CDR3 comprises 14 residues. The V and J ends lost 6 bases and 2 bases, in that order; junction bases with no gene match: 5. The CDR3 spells CASRYQRGQETQYF. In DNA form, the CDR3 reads TGTGCCAGCAGGTACCAGCGGGGGCAAGAGACCCAGTACTTC.

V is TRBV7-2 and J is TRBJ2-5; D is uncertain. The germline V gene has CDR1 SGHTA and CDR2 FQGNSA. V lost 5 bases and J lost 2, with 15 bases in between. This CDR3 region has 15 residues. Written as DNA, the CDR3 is TGTGCCAGCAGCCCGAGCACGACGCGGCAAGAGACCCAGTACTTC. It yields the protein CASSPSTTRQETQYF.

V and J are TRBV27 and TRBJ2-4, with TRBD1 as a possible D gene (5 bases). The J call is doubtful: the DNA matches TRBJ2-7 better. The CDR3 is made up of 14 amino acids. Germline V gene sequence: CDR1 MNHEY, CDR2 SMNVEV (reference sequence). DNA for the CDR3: TGTGCCAGCAGTTTAAGGGGCAGAACCTACGAGCAGTACTTC. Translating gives CASSLRGRTYEQYF.